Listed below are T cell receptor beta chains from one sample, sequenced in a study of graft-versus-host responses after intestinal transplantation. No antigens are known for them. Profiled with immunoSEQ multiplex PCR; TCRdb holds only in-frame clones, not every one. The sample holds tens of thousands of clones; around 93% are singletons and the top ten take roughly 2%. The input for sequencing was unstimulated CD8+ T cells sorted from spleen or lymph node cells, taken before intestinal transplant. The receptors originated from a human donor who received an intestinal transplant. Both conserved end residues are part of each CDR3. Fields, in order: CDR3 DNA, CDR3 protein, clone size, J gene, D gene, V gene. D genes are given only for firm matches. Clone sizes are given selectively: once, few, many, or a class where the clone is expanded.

CDR3nt: TGTGCCAGCAGCTTCGCAGGGGTGGCGGACGAGCAGTACTTC; CDR3aa: CASSFAGVADEQYF; abundance: NA; j_gene: TRBJ2-7; d_gene: NA; v_gene: TRBV7-9
CDR3nt: TGTGCCAGCAGCCCAACCGGGGGAGGTGAGCAGTTCTTC; CDR3aa: CASSPTGGGEQFF; abundance: NA; j_gene: TRBJ2-1; d_gene: NA; v_gene: TRBV11-2
CDR3nt: TGTGCCAGCAGCTCGATGCCAGGATTGGGACAGGTCAACGAGCAGTACTTC; CDR3aa: CASSSMPGLGQVNEQYF; abundance: NA; j_gene: TRBJ2-7; d_gene: TRBD1; v_gene: TRBV7-2
CDR3nt: TGTGCCAGCAGCTCTCAGGATGAGCAGTTCTTC; CDR3aa: CASSSQDEQFF; abundance: NA; j_gene: TRBJ2-1; d_gene: NA; v_gene: TRBV7-2
CDR3nt: TGTGCCAGCAGCTTCGGGGGATTGGGGCCTGAAGCTTTCTTT; CDR3aa: CASSFGGLGPEAFF; abundance: NA; j_gene: TRBJ1-1; d_gene: NA; v_gene: TRBV5-5
CDR3nt: TGTGCCAGCCGAAGGAGTGGACAGGGTAGCACTAATGAAAAACTGTTTTTT; CDR3aa: CASRRSGQGSTNEKLFF; abundance: NA; j_gene: TRBJ1-4; d_gene: TRBD1; v_gene: TRBV25-1
CDR3nt: TGCAGCGTTGAAGGGAGCTCCTACGAGCAGTACTTC; CDR3aa: CSVEGSSYEQYF; abundance: once; j_gene: TRBJ2-7; d_gene: NA; v_gene: TRBV29-1
CDR3nt: TGTGCCAGCAGCACCGGACAGGGGGCAGTCTACGAGCAGTACTTC; CDR3aa: CASSTGQGAVYEQYF; abundance: NA; j_gene: TRBJ2-7; d_gene: TRBD1; v_gene: TRBV6-6
CDR3nt: TGTGCCAGCATCGATCGAGCGGACAGCCCTAGCTTGTGCTTC; CDR3aa: CASIDRADSPSLCF; abundance: once; j_gene: TRBJ2-7; d_gene: NA; v_gene: TRBV2
CDR3nt: TGTGCCTGGAGGGCCGGGACAGGGAGCCGGTATGGCTACACCTTC; CDR3aa: CAWRAGTGSRYGYTF; abundance: NA; j_gene: TRBJ1-2; d_gene: TRBD1; v_gene: TRBV30
CDR3nt: TGCGCCAGCAGCGGTGGGACAGGGGGCACAGATACGCAGTATTTT; CDR3aa: CASSGGTGGTDTQYF; abundance: NA; j_gene: TRBJ2-3; d_gene: TRBD1; v_gene: TRBV5-1
CDR3nt: TGTGCCAGCAGACAAGTAGCCTTGGACAGGGGGCCAGATACGCAGTATTTT; CDR3aa: CASRQVALDRGPDTQYF; abundance: once; j_gene: TRBJ2-3; d_gene: TRBD1; v_gene: TRBV7-9
CDR3nt: TGTGCCAGCAGGCAGGGTTCGACAGATACGCAGTATTTT; CDR3aa: CASRQGSTDTQYF; abundance: NA; j_gene: TRBJ2-3; d_gene: NA; v_gene: TRBV6-5
CDR3nt: TGCGCCAGCAGCCAATCGGGACAGGGCCTCTCCTACGAGCAGTACTTC; CDR3aa: CASSQSGQGLSYEQYF; abundance: once; j_gene: TRBJ2-7; d_gene: TRBD1; v_gene: TRBV4-1
CDR3nt: TGTGCCAGCAGCTTATGGGGGGGAACCGGGACAGGGGGATACGAGCAGTACTTC; CDR3aa: CASSLWGGTGTGGYEQYF; abundance: NA; j_gene: TRBJ2-7; d_gene: TRBD1; v_gene: TRBV11-3
CDR3nt: TGTGCCAGTTCATCAGGGGCGAGCACCGGGGAGCTGTTTTTT; CDR3aa: CASSSGASTGELFF; abundance: NA; j_gene: TRBJ2-2; d_gene: NA; v_gene: TRBV7-2
CDR3nt: TGCGCCAGCAGCCCCGCCCGGGGGGAAAATAGCAATCAGCCCCAGCATTTT; CDR3aa: CASSPARGENSNQPQHF; abundance: NA; j_gene: TRBJ1-5; d_gene: NA; v_gene: TRBV10-1
CDR3nt: TGTGCCAGTAGTAGTACCCTGGCCGTGGCTAGCTACGAGCAGTACTTC; CDR3aa: CASSSTLAVASYEQYF; abundance: NA; j_gene: TRBJ2-7; d_gene: NA; v_gene: TRBV19
CDR3nt: TGTGCCAGCAGCCAAGATCTTTTGCGGGGGAGCACAGATACGCAGTATTTT; CDR3aa: CASSQDLLRGSTDTQYF; abundance: NA; j_gene: TRBJ2-3; d_gene: TRBD2; v_gene: TRBV4-2
CDR3nt: TGTGCCAGCAGAAGGGAGCGGGGGCCCTCCTACGAGCAGTACTTC; CDR3aa: CASRRERGPSYEQYF; abundance: NA; j_gene: TRBJ2-7; d_gene: NA; v_gene: TRBV21-1
CDR3nt: TGTGCCAGCAGCAGCGTTACGGGACAGGTAAATCCAGTGAACACTGAAGCTTTCTTT; CDR3aa: CASSSVTGQVNPVNTEAFF; abundance: NA; j_gene: TRBJ1-1; d_gene: TRBD1; v_gene: TRBV5-4
CDR3nt: TGTGCCAGCAGCTTAGTCGCGGGGGCTCAAGAGACCCAGTACTTC; CDR3aa: CASSLVAGAQETQYF; abundance: NA; j_gene: TRBJ2-5; d_gene: NA; v_gene: TRBV7-9
CDR3nt: TGTGCCAGCACCTCCAACCCCACATCGAACTATGGCTACACCTTC; CDR3aa: CASTSNPTSNYGYTF; abundance: NA; j_gene: TRBJ1-2; d_gene: NA; v_gene: TRBV2
CDR3nt: TGCGCCAGCAGCTGGGTGCGGCGGGGGGGGGTCAATGAGCAGTTCTTC; CDR3aa: CASSWVRRGGVNEQFF; abundance: NA; j_gene: TRBJ2-1; d_gene: TRBD2; v_gene: TRBV5-1
CDR3nt: TGCGCCAGCAGCTTGGCTAGCTGGACAGGGGGCCGGGGCAACGAGCAGTACTTC; CDR3aa: CASSLASWTGGRGNEQYF; abundance: NA; j_gene: TRBJ2-7; d_gene: TRBD1; v_gene: TRBV5-1
CDR3nt: TGTGCCACCAGCAGAGCGGAGCCTGGACTAGGTGCGGCCGGGGAGCTGTTTTTT; CDR3aa: CATSRAEPGLGAAGELFF; abundance: NA; j_gene: TRBJ2-2; d_gene: TRBD2; v_gene: TRBV15
CDR3nt: TGTGCCAGCAGCCCCAGGACAGGGGGCGACTACGAGCAGTACTTC; CDR3aa: CASSPRTGGDYEQYF; abundance: NA; j_gene: TRBJ2-7; d_gene: TRBD1; v_gene: TRBV7-9
CDR3nt: TGTGCCAGCAGTTCGGCAGGGTCATTTGACGAGCAGTACTTC; CDR3aa: CASSSAGSFDEQYF; abundance: NA; j_gene: TRBJ2-7; d_gene: NA; v_gene: TRBV6-1
CDR3nt: TGTGCCACCCGGGACACCAGCAATCAGCCCCAGCATTTT; CDR3aa: CATRDTSNQPQHF; abundance: NA; j_gene: TRBJ1-5; d_gene: NA; v_gene: TRBV15
CDR3nt: TGTGCCAGCAGTTCTATGAACACTGAAGCTTTCTTT; CDR3aa: CASSSMNTEAFF; abundance: NA; j_gene: TRBJ1-1; d_gene: NA; v_gene: TRBV27
CDR3nt: TGTGCCAGCAGTGGGCGCGTGGCAGGTCCCATCTCCTACGAGCAGTACTTC; CDR3aa: CASSGRVAGPISYEQYF; abundance: NA; j_gene: TRBJ2-7; d_gene: NA; v_gene: TRBV2
CDR3nt: TGTGCCAGCAGCTTAGCCTCAGACAGGAACTATGGCTACACCTTC; CDR3aa: CASSLASDRNYGYTF; abundance: NA; j_gene: TRBJ1-2; d_gene: NA; v_gene: TRBV7-9
CDR3nt: TGTGCCAGCAGCTTATTTGGGGGGACAGAACCCTACTTC; CDR3aa: CASSLFGGTEPYF; abundance: NA; j_gene: TRBJ1-2; d_gene: TRBD1; v_gene: TRBV13
CDR3nt: TGCGCCAGCAGCCAAGATAGGGCCGGGACAATGAATCAGCCCCAGCATTTT; CDR3aa: CASSQDRAGTMNQPQHF; abundance: NA; j_gene: TRBJ1-5; d_gene: NA; v_gene: TRBV4-3
CDR3nt: TGTGCCAGCAGCTTAGTGTCCGGGACAGGGACTCGCTACGAGCAGTACTTC; CDR3aa: CASSLVSGTGTRYEQYF; abundance: NA; j_gene: TRBJ2-7; d_gene: TRBD1; v_gene: TRBV11-2
CDR3nt: TGTGCCAGCAGCAAGGGGCAGGGGAATTCACCCCTCCACTTT; CDR3aa: CASSKGQGNSPLHF; abundance: NA; j_gene: TRBJ1-6; d_gene: NA; v_gene: TRBV21-1
CDR3nt: TGTGCCAGCAGCGTAGGAGGGGGTAACTATGGCTACACCTTC; CDR3aa: CASSVGGGNYGYTF; abundance: NA; j_gene: TRBJ1-2; d_gene: NA; v_gene: TRBV9
CDR3nt: TGTGCCAGCAGCTTAACCAGGGGTGAGCAGTTCTTC; CDR3aa: CASSLTRGEQFF; abundance: NA; j_gene: TRBJ2-1; d_gene: NA; v_gene: TRBV7-8
CDR3nt: TGTGCCAGCAGCTTAGTTTCCCCGAGCTCCTACGAGCAGTACTTC; CDR3aa: CASSLVSPSSYEQYF; abundance: NA; j_gene: TRBJ2-7; d_gene: NA; v_gene: TRBV7-9
CDR3nt: TGTGCCAGCAGCGAAGCGACAGAGGACTATGGCTACACCTTC; CDR3aa: CASSEATEDYGYTF; abundance: NA; j_gene: TRBJ1-2; d_gene: NA; v_gene: TRBV5-6
CDR3nt: TGTGCCAGCACAGACTACGACAGGGGCGTCACAAACACTGAAGCTTTCTTT; CDR3aa: CASTDYDRGVTNTEAFF; abundance: NA; j_gene: TRBJ1-1; d_gene: TRBD1; v_gene: TRBV7-6
CDR3nt: TGTGCCTGGAGTGTGGGGGGGAACACTGAAGCTTTCTTT; CDR3aa: CAWSVGGNTEAFF; abundance: NA; j_gene: TRBJ1-1; d_gene: NA; v_gene: TRBV30
CDR3nt: TGCAGCGTTGAAATGGGGACAGGGGCCCACGAGCAGTACTTC; CDR3aa: CSVEMGTGAHEQYF; abundance: NA; j_gene: TRBJ2-7; d_gene: TRBD1; v_gene: TRBV29-1
CDR3nt: TGTGCCAGCAGCGCCCACACAGGGGGCACTGAAGCTTTCTTT; CDR3aa: CASSAHTGGTEAFF; abundance: NA; j_gene: TRBJ1-1; d_gene: TRBD1; v_gene: TRBV9
CDR3nt: TGTGCCTCTATTAAGGGGCAGGCTAACACTGAAGCTTTCTTT; CDR3aa: CASIKGQANTEAFF; abundance: NA; j_gene: TRBJ1-1; d_gene: NA; v_gene: TRBV7-9
CDR3nt: TGTGCCATCAGTGCTGGGACAGGACAAGCTAACTATGGCTACACCTTC; CDR3aa: CAISAGTGQANYGYTF; abundance: NA; j_gene: TRBJ1-2; d_gene: TRBD1; v_gene: TRBV10-3
CDR3nt: TGTGCCAGCAGCTCTGGGACAGGGGGAACCGGGGAGCTGTTTTTT; CDR3aa: CASSSGTGGTGELFF; abundance: NA; j_gene: TRBJ2-2; d_gene: TRBD1; v_gene: TRBV7-8
CDR3nt: TGTGCCAGCAGCTTGGCTGACAGGGGGCTGAGTGAAAAACTGTTTTTT; CDR3aa: CASSLADRGLSEKLFF; abundance: NA; j_gene: TRBJ1-4; d_gene: TRBD1; v_gene: TRBV5-5
CDR3nt: TGTGCCAGCAGCACAGGGGCGAACTATGGCTACACCTTC; CDR3aa: CASSTGANYGYTF; abundance: NA; j_gene: TRBJ1-2; d_gene: TRBD1; v_gene: TRBV5-6
CDR3nt: TGTGCCAGCAGCCACGACGGGGGGAACACTGAAGCTTTCTTT; CDR3aa: CASSHDGGNTEAFF; abundance: once; j_gene: TRBJ1-1; d_gene: NA; v_gene: TRBV27
CDR3nt: TGTGCCAGCAGCGTAAACCCCGACAGGAACTCCTACGAGCAGTACTTC; CDR3aa: CASSVNPDRNSYEQYF; abundance: NA; j_gene: TRBJ2-7; d_gene: NA; v_gene: TRBV9
CDR3nt: TGTGCCAGCAGCCCGGGGGACAGCTCCTACGAGCAGTACTTC; CDR3aa: CASSPGDSSYEQYF; abundance: NA; j_gene: TRBJ2-7; d_gene: NA; v_gene: TRBV9
CDR3nt: TGCGCCAGCAGTGAGTGGGCAGGCTATGGCTACACCTTC; CDR3aa: CASSEWAGYGYTF; abundance: NA; j_gene: TRBJ1-2; d_gene: NA; v_gene: TRBV10-2
CDR3nt: TGTGCCAGCAGTTACCAGGGGGCGGTGGACGAGCAGTACTTC; CDR3aa: CASSYQGAVDEQYF; abundance: NA; j_gene: TRBJ2-7; d_gene: TRBD1; v_gene: TRBV6-6
CDR3nt: TGTGCCAGCAGTTACTGCCCGGGACAGCCCTCCTACGAGCAGTACTTC; CDR3aa: CASSYCPGQPSYEQYF; abundance: NA; j_gene: TRBJ2-7; d_gene: TRBD1; v_gene: TRBV6-5